This TCR beta chain was captured in a study of T cell responses to AZD1222 COVID-19 vaccine. The table came from immunoSEQ multiplex PCR; TCRdb's copy has only in-frame clones and leaves some out. The top ten hold roughly 4% of the sample, which has 160,000 or so clones, 85% to 90% seen once. The V gene lost 3 bases and the J gene lost 12 bases, with 12 bases spanning the gap. The CDR3 runs to 11 residues. Germline V lookup: CDR1 MDHEN, CDR2 SYDVKM. The chain links TRBV28 to TRBJ2-7; D might be TRBD1 or TRBD2, each matching 6 bases. This clonotype was obtained from an adult who received the MenACWY meningococcal vaccine as a control. This sample comprised peripheral blood, obtained 28 days after the second dose of the MenACWY control vaccine. For the CDR3, the DNA is TGTGCCAGCAGTTTTGTGGGGGGCTGGTACTTC. This translates into CASSFVGGWYF. Using reference TRBV28 and TRBJ2-7 for the parts outside the CDR3, the full variable domain is DVKVTQSSRYLVKRTGEKVFLECVQDMDHENMFWYRQDPGLGLRLIYFSYDVKMKEKGDIPEGYSVSREKKERFSLILESASTNQTSMYLCASSFVGGWYFGPGTRLTVT.